Listed below are T cell receptor beta chains from one sample, sequenced in a study of radiotherapy plus CTLA-4 blockade in lung cancer. TCRdb's copy holds only in-frame clones and misses some; the assay was immunoSEQ multiplex PCR. In the table there are 40,000 to 50,000 clones, 80% to 85% of which are singletons. Sequences were derived from peripheral blood, sampled from a patient treated with radiotherapy plus ipilimumab. The receptor source for this set is a human donor with non-small cell lung cancer who had stable disease on radiotherapy plus ipilimumab. Both conserved end residues are part of each CDR3.

V gene,J gene,CDR3 protein
TRBV9,TRBJ2-7,CASSVEPAGVYEQYF
TRBV28,TRBJ2-4,CASMSHGSQQNIQYF
TRBV7-9,TRBJ1-4,CASSSHKTGNNEKLFF
TRBV9,TRBJ2-2,CASSVVGSSPGELFF
TRBV19,TRBJ1-2,CASSMRDRGGGYTF
TRBV2,TRBJ1-2,CASSYTGTHSKKVNYGYTF
TRBV6-1,TRBJ1-2,CASSETGGGYTF
TRBV7-2,TRBJ2-7,CASSLDPTVYEQYF
TRBV5-1,TRBJ2-1,CASRNSGSNEQFF
TRBV7-9,TRBJ2-1,CASSFLYNEQFF
TRBV7-9,TRBJ2-7,CASSFPLKTGRTYEQYF
TRBV11-2,TRBJ1-1,CASSSLTGIGEAFF
TRBV27,TRBJ1-1,CASSRDRLNTEAFF
TRBV5-1,TRBJ2-1,CASSAAVRYLARRNEQFF
TRBV27,TRBJ2-5,CASSLAIGLQETQYF
TRBV15,TRBJ1-2,CATSSAGTAKYYGYTF
TRBV11-2,TRBJ2-3,CASRGGVAGGRSTDTQYF
TRBV9,TRBJ2-3,CASSVLRQEDRDTQYF
TRBV4-3,TRBJ2-7,CASSQDLGGASYEQYF
TRBV10-3,TRBJ1-5,CAISRTEEPQHF
TRBV30,TRBJ2-7,CAWSVGDTYEQYF
TRBV4-3,TRBJ2-3,CASSQDQQGHTDTQYF
TRBV7-2,TRBJ2-7,CASSTTSGGSFPYEQYF
TRBV19,TRBJ1-2,CASSITPGNFYGYTF
TRBV11-2,TRBJ2-1,CASSVRLAGDYNEQFF
TRBV5-1,TRBJ2-7,CASSLGRGSRDYEQYF
TRBV12-5,TRBJ2-3,CASGLGIRDTDTQYF
TRBV2,TRBJ1-3,CASSPGGGSSGNTIYF
TRBV14,TRBJ2-5,CASSQGTTTQYF
TRBV19,TRBJ1-2,CASLGTLAYGYTF
TRBV5-1,TRBJ2-2,CASSPWEGAGTGELFF